Listed below are T cell receptor beta chains from one sample, sequenced in a study of high-grade serous ovarian cancer treatment subgroups. Data came from immunoSEQ multiplex PCR; TCRdb stores just in-frame clones and leaves some out. The sample records 4,500 or so clones, approximately 69% being singletons. Sequences were obtained from tumor tissue. The source of these receptors is a human donor with high-grade serous ovarian cancer. The CDR3 runs from the conserved cysteine through the conserved F or W. The D gene is left open where the match is weak. Clone size is not always given. Where it is, it says once, few, many or a class for expanded clones.

D gene: NA; clone size: NA; J gene: TRBJ1-5; V gene: TRBV10-3; CDR3 protein: CASSEGFGFPQHF; CDR3 DNA: TGTGCCAGCAGTGAAGGCTTTGGGTTTCCCCAGCATTTT
D gene: TRBD1; clone size: NA; J gene: TRBJ1-1; V gene: TRBV9; CDR3 protein: CASSAGTETRAFF; CDR3 DNA: TGTGCCAGCAGCGCTGGGACAGAGACCCGAGCTTTCTTT
D gene: NA; clone size: NA; J gene: TRBJ1-2; V gene: TRBV5-7; CDR3 protein: CANEPNGPRTYGYTF; CDR3 DNA: TGTGCCAACGAGCCCAACGGTCCTCGCACCTATGGCTACACCTTC
D gene: NA; clone size: NA; J gene: TRBJ1-1; V gene: TRBV7-9; CDR3 protein: CASSQAPGQTQRNTEAFF; CDR3 DNA: TGTGCCAGCAGCCAAGCCCCTGGGCAGACCCAGAGGAACACTGAAGCTTTCTTT
D gene: TRBD1; clone size: NA; J gene: TRBJ1-6; V gene: TRBV10-1; CDR3 protein: CATTGVENSPLHF; CDR3 DNA: TGCGCCACCACAGGGGTGGAAAATTCACCCCTCCACTTT
D gene: NA; clone size: NA; J gene: TRBJ2-2; V gene: TRBV7-9; CDR3 protein: CASSLALTGELFF; CDR3 DNA: TGTGCCAGCAGCTTAGCTTTAACCGGGGAGCTGTTTTTT
D gene: NA; clone size: NA; J gene: TRBJ2-5; V gene: TRBV5-4; CDR3 protein: CASTLGQQEETQYF; CDR3 DNA: TGTGCCAGCACCCTAGGACAGCAAGAAGAGACCCAGTACTTC
D gene: NA; clone size: few; J gene: TRBJ1-2; V gene: TRBV18; CDR3 protein: CASSPPELSYGYTF; CDR3 DNA: TGTGCCAGCTCACCACCTGAACTGAGCTATGGCTACACCTTC
D gene: NA; clone size: NA; J gene: TRBJ1-2; V gene: TRBV6-4; CDR3 protein: CASSDRGGYTF; CDR3 DNA: TGTGCCAGCAGCGATAGAGGTGGCTACACCTTC
D gene: NA; clone size: NA; J gene: TRBJ1-1; V gene: TRBV7-9; CDR3 protein: CASRLGGDAFF; CDR3 DNA: TGTGCCAGCAGGCTGGGGGGGGACGCTTTCTTT
D gene: TRBD1; clone size: NA; J gene: TRBJ1-1; V gene: TRBV28; CDR3 protein: CASSSLTGDAMEAFF; CDR3 DNA: TGTGCCAGCAGCTCCCTTACAGGGGATGCTATGGAAGCTTTCTTT
D gene: NA; clone size: NA; J gene: TRBJ1-2; V gene: TRBV7-9; CDR3 protein: CASSLGPGYGYTF; CDR3 DNA: TGTGCCAGCAGCTTAGGGCCAGGGTATGGCTACACCTTC
D gene: TRBD1; clone size: few; J gene: TRBJ2-1; V gene: TRBV7-8; CDR3 protein: CASSLGQGFGEQFF; CDR3 DNA: TGTGCCAGCAGCTTAGGACAGGGGTTCGGTGAGCAGTTCTTC
D gene: NA; clone size: NA; J gene: TRBJ1-1; V gene: TRBV19; CDR3 protein: CASSLGVSEAFF; CDR3 DNA: TGTGCCAGTAGCCTGGGGGTCTCTGAAGCTTTCTTT
D gene: TRBD1; clone size: NA; J gene: TRBJ2-7; V gene: TRBV6-6; CDR3 protein: CASSYLGGPGEQYF; CDR3 DNA: TGTGCCAGCAGTTACTTAGGGGGCCCGGGCGAGCAGTACTTC
D gene: NA; clone size: NA; J gene: TRBJ1-2; V gene: TRBV6-6; CDR3 protein: CASSPRAAHYGYTF; CDR3 DNA: TGTGCCAGCAGCCCCCGGGCAGCCCACTATGGCTACACCTTC
D gene: NA; clone size: NA; J gene: TRBJ1-3; V gene: TRBV7-2; CDR3 protein: CASSRDSGPGNTIYF; CDR3 DNA: TGTGCCAGCAGCAGAGACAGTGGGCCTGGAAACACCATATATTTT
D gene: NA; clone size: NA; J gene: TRBJ1-5; V gene: TRBV28; CDR3 protein: CASSLWAHGNQPQHF; CDR3 DNA: TGTGCCAGCAGTTTATGGGCCCACGGGAATCAGCCCCAGCATTTT
D gene: TRBD1; clone size: NA; J gene: TRBJ1-3; V gene: TRBV4-2; CDR3 protein: CASSQGQQGASGNTIYF; CDR3 DNA: TGTGCCAGCAGCCAAGGCCAACAGGGGGCCTCTGGAAACACCATATATTTT
D gene: TRBD2; clone size: NA; J gene: TRBJ2-5; V gene: TRBV18; CDR3 protein: CASSSTSGGAVRETQYF; CDR3 DNA: TGTGCCAGCTCCTCGACTAGCGGGGGAGCCGTAAGAGAGACCCAGTACTTC
D gene: TRBD2; clone size: NA; J gene: TRBJ2-5; V gene: TRBV30; CDR3 protein: CAWITSGGETQYF; CDR3 DNA: TGTGCCTGGATTACTAGCGGGGGAGAGACCCAGTACTTC
D gene: NA; clone size: NA; J gene: TRBJ2-6; V gene: TRBV25-1; CDR3 protein: CASRATTSGANVLTF; CDR3 DNA: TGTGCCAGCAGGGCAACAACATCTGGGGCCAACGTCCTGACTTTC
D gene: NA; clone size: NA; J gene: TRBJ2-1; V gene: TRBV19; CDR3 protein: CASSIGTSTYNEQFF; CDR3 DNA: TGTGCCAGTAGTATCGGGACTTCCACCTACAATGAGCAGTTCTTC
D gene: TRBD1; clone size: few; J gene: TRBJ1-2; V gene: TRBV4-3; CDR3 protein: CASSLGTVGGYTF; CDR3 DNA: TGCGCCAGCAGCCTGGGGACAGTCGGCGGCTACACCTTC
D gene: NA; clone size: few; J gene: TRBJ1-1; V gene: TRBV5-5; CDR3 protein: CASSLKAVLNTEAFF; CDR3 DNA: TGTGCCAGCAGCTTGAAGGCAGTTCTGAACACTGAAGCTTTCTTT
D gene: NA; clone size: NA; J gene: TRBJ2-3; V gene: TRBV19; CDR3 protein: CASSMKTSTDTQYF; CDR3 DNA: TGTGCCAGTAGTATGAAAACTAGCACAGATACGCAGTATTTT
D gene: NA; clone size: NA; J gene: TRBJ2-3; V gene: TRBV5-4; CDR3 protein: CASKGHLEGRSTDTQYF; CDR3 DNA: TGTGCCAGTAAAGGACATTTGGAGGGTAGGAGCACAGATACGCAGTATTTT
D gene: NA; clone size: NA; J gene: TRBJ2-3; V gene: TRBV5-1; CDR3 protein: CASSLEGGGASLTQYF; CDR3 DNA: TGCGCCAGCAGCTTGGAGGGCGGTGGAGCATCTCTGACGCAGTATTTT
D gene: NA; clone size: NA; J gene: TRBJ1-1; V gene: TRBV6-5; CDR3 protein: CASSYQEFSEAFF; CDR3 DNA: TGTGCCAGCAGTTACCAGGAGTTTTCTGAAGCTTTCTTT
D gene: TRBD1; clone size: NA; J gene: TRBJ1-4; V gene: TRBV27; CDR3 protein: CASSLGQGESEKLFF; CDR3 DNA: TGTGCCAGCAGTTTAGGGCAGGGGGAAAGTGAAAAACTGTTTTTT
D gene: NA; clone size: NA; J gene: TRBJ1-2; V gene: TRBV6-1; CDR3 protein: CASSPRGRLNGYTF; CDR3 DNA: TGTGCCAGCAGTCCCCGGGGCAGATTGAATGGCTACACCTTC
D gene: TRBD1; clone size: few; J gene: TRBJ1-5; V gene: TRBV7-8; CDR3 protein: CASSLVGRGHQPQHF; CDR3 DNA: TGTGCCAGCAGCTTAGTCGGCAGGGGGCATCAGCCCCAGCATTTT
D gene: TRBD1; clone size: medium-sized; J gene: TRBJ1-6; V gene: TRBV9; CDR3 protein: CASSLTGDGNSPLHF; CDR3 DNA: TGTGCCAGCAGCCTAACAGGGGACGGGAATTCACCCCTCCACTTT
D gene: TRBD1; clone size: NA; J gene: TRBJ1-2; V gene: TRBV6-6; CDR3 protein: CASSYSPGGRYGYTF; CDR3 DNA: TGTGCCAGCAGTTACTCGCCAGGGGGCAGGTATGGCTACACCTTC
D gene: NA; clone size: NA; J gene: TRBJ2-7; V gene: TRBV6-5; CDR3 protein: CASSYLAGEQYF; CDR3 DNA: TGTGCCAGCAGTTATCTGGCGGGCGAGCAGTACTTC
D gene: NA; clone size: NA; J gene: TRBJ2-5; V gene: TRBV11-2; CDR3 protein: CASSLSGPGETQYF; CDR3 DNA: TGTGCCAGCAGCTTGTCGGGGCCAGGGGAGACCCAGTACTTC
D gene: NA; clone size: NA; J gene: TRBJ2-1; V gene: TRBV9; CDR3 protein: CASSVVAGGGEQFF; CDR3 DNA: TGTGCCAGCAGCGTTGTTGCAGGTGGTGGTGAGCAGTTCTTC
D gene: NA; clone size: medium-sized; J gene: TRBJ2-3; V gene: TRBV5-1; CDR3 protein: CASSLESTDTQYF; CDR3 DNA: TGCGCCAGCAGCTTGGAGAGCACAGATACGCAGTATTTT
D gene: NA; clone size: NA; J gene: TRBJ1-1; V gene: TRBV6-5; CDR3 protein: CASSYLQTRVNTEAFF; CDR3 DNA: TGTGCCAGCAGTTACCTACAAACAAGGGTGAACACTGAAGCTTTCTTT
D gene: NA; clone size: NA; J gene: TRBJ1-2; V gene: TRBV28; CDR3 protein: CASSLLGAGKIGYTF; CDR3 DNA: TGTGCCAGCAGTTTGCTCGGTGCGGGCAAGATCGGCTACACCTTC
D gene: TRBD1; clone size: NA; J gene: TRBJ1-1; V gene: TRBV5-1; CDR3 protein: CASTMEGRGTEAFF; CDR3 DNA: TGCGCCAGCACCATGGAAGGCAGGGGGACTGAAGCTTTCTTT
D gene: NA; clone size: NA; J gene: TRBJ2-3; V gene: TRBV7-6; CDR3 protein: CASSPRPRLQGGTDTQYF; CDR3 DNA: TGTGCCAGCAGCCCTAGGCCCCGGTTACAGGGCGGCACAGATACGCAGTATTTT
D gene: TRBD1; clone size: NA; J gene: TRBJ2-5; V gene: TRBV5-5; CDR3 protein: CASSFVTGQGRETQYF; CDR3 DNA: TGTGCCAGCAGCTTTGTCACGGGACAGGGCAGGGAGACCCAGTACTTC
D gene: NA; clone size: few; J gene: TRBJ1-1; V gene: TRBV25-1; CDR3 protein: CASSEFFRPESGAFF; CDR3 DNA: TGTGCCAGCAGTGAATTCTTCAGGCCCGAGAGTGGGGCTTTCTTT
D gene: NA; clone size: NA; J gene: TRBJ2-5; V gene: TRBV5-1; CDR3 protein: CASSSGAAGEQYF; CDR3 DNA: TGCGCCAGCAGCTCAGGGGCCGCGGGGGAGCAGTACTTC
D gene: NA; clone size: NA; J gene: TRBJ2-7; V gene: TRBV7-2; CDR3 protein: CASSLLSGDTSYEQYF; CDR3 DNA: TGTGCCAGCAGCTTACTTAGTGGGGACACCTCCTACGAGCAGTACTTC
D gene: NA; clone size: NA; J gene: TRBJ1-5; V gene: TRBV6-1; CDR3 protein: CASSEGSNQPQHF; CDR3 DNA: TGTGCCAGCAGTGAGGGGAGCAATCAGCCCCAGCATTTT
D gene: TRBD2; clone size: few; J gene: TRBJ2-1; V gene: TRBV5-5; CDR3 protein: CATRGVPRNEQFF; CDR3 DNA: TGTGCCACCCGGGGGGTCCCTCGAAATGAGCAGTTCTTC
D gene: TRBD1; clone size: NA; J gene: TRBJ1-3; V gene: TRBV16; CDR3 protein: CASSQPTGTGNTIYF; CDR3 DNA: TGTGCCAGCAGCCAACCGACAGGGACTGGAAACACCATATATTTT
D gene: TRBD1; clone size: few; J gene: TRBJ2-2; V gene: TRBV5-4; CDR3 protein: CASSRDRVFTGELFF; CDR3 DNA: TGTGCCAGCAGCCGGGACAGGGTTTTCACCGGGGAGCTGTTTTTT